The rows below give T cell receptor beta chains drawn from one sample of a study of tumor-infiltrating lymphocytes in primary liver carcinoma. From the multiplex PCR reads, TCRdb called clonotypes with MiXCR, one entry per CDR3 protein. The sample includes about 120,000 distinct CDR3 sequences, about two thirds of them seen just once. The specimen sequenced was tumor-adjacent normal liver tissue. These receptors were collected from an older woman with primary liver carcinoma and hepatitis B virus infection. Each CDR3 is given with its conserved first and last residue.

j_call: TRBJ1-2
v_call: TRBV11-3
cdr3_aa: CASSLGTFRYTF

j_call: TRBJ1-1
v_call: TRBV28
cdr3_aa: CASSSVREVFTEAFF

j_call: TRBJ2-1
v_call: TRBV6-1
cdr3_aa: CARTNGLGYNEKLF

j_call: TRBJ2-7
v_call: TRBV11-2
cdr3_aa: CASSSLARPIYEQYF

j_call: TRBJ2-1
v_call: TRBV30
cdr3_aa: CAWCPKISSGSNNEQFF

j_call: TRBJ2-7
v_call: TRBV12-3/TRBV12-4
cdr3_aa: CASSFRVWDRSSYEQYF

j_call: TRBJ2-7
v_call: TRBV30
cdr3_aa: CAWSGELSSYEQYF

j_call: TRBJ2-7
v_call: TRBV29-1
cdr3_aa: CIVKTGPYYEQYF

j_call: TRBJ2-3
v_call: TRBV28
cdr3_aa: CASSGGNSDTQYF

j_call: TRBJ2-7
v_call: TRBV5-1
cdr3_aa: CASSFGDLAGGSEQYF

j_call: TRBJ2-7
v_call: TRBV28
cdr3_aa: CASSYRDRGTLEQYF

j_call: TRBJ2-2
v_call: TRBV11-2
cdr3_aa: CASSPWTANTGELFF

j_call: TRBJ2-6
v_call: TRBV5-8
cdr3_aa: CASSFPRSSGANVLTF

j_call: TRBJ2-5
v_call: TRBV11-2
cdr3_aa: CASSFLSGRGPETQYF

j_call: TRBJ2-2
v_call: TRBV4-2
cdr3_aa: CASSRQIRPNTGELFF

j_call: TRBJ2-7
v_call: TRBV6-5
cdr3_aa: CASSYSGDMGYEQYF

j_call: TRBJ2-2
v_call: TRBV5-1
cdr3_aa: CASSLNTHRQIVNTGELFF

j_call: TRBJ2-5
v_call: TRBV29-1
cdr3_aa: CSVGSGGEETQYF

j_call: TRBJ2-1
v_call: TRBV14
cdr3_aa: CASSQATLRGLSFNEQFF

j_call: TRBJ2-7
v_call: TRBV7-8
cdr3_aa: CASSLTRQGRTWEQYF

j_call: TRBJ2-7
v_call: TRBV6-6
cdr3_aa: CACIEEGFDEQYF

j_call: TRBJ1-5
v_call: TRBV4-2
cdr3_aa: CGSIREDCSNQLQHF

j_call: TRBJ2-7
v_call: TRBV29-1
cdr3_aa: CSVEGPFTEGYEQYF

j_call: TRBJ1-5
v_call: TRBV11-2
cdr3_aa: CASSFGQGDNQPQHF

j_call: TRBJ2-3
v_call: TRBV29-1
cdr3_aa: CSVWTHTDTQYF

j_call: TRBJ1-6
v_call: TRBV12-3/TRBV12-4
cdr3_aa: CASSQRQGSSSPLHF

j_call: TRBJ2-1
v_call: TRBV6-5
cdr3_aa: CASSYISGSSYNEQFF

j_call: TRBJ1-1
v_call: TRBV6-5
cdr3_aa: CASSHLTKQGTAFF

j_call: TRBJ2-7
v_call: TRBV11-1
cdr3_aa: CSSSSEGLAGKAYEQYF

j_call: TRBJ2-2
v_call: TRBV6-5
cdr3_aa: CANNRRREGGLFF

j_call: TRBJ2-1
v_call: TRBV28
cdr3_aa: CASSSGQYYNEQFF